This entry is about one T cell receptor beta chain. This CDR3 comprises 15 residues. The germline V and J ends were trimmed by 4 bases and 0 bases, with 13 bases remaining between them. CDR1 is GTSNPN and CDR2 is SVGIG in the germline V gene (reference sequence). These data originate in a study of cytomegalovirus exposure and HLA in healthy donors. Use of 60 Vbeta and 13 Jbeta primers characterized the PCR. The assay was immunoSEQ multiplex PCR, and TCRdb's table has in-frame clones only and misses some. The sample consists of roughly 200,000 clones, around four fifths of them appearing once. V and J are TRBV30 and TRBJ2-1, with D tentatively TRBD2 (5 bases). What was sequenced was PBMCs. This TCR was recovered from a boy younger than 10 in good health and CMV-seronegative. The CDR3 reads CAWNPAVSSYNEQFF. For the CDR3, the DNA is TGTGCCTGGAACCCAGCGGTTAGCTCCTACAATGAGCAGTTCTTC.